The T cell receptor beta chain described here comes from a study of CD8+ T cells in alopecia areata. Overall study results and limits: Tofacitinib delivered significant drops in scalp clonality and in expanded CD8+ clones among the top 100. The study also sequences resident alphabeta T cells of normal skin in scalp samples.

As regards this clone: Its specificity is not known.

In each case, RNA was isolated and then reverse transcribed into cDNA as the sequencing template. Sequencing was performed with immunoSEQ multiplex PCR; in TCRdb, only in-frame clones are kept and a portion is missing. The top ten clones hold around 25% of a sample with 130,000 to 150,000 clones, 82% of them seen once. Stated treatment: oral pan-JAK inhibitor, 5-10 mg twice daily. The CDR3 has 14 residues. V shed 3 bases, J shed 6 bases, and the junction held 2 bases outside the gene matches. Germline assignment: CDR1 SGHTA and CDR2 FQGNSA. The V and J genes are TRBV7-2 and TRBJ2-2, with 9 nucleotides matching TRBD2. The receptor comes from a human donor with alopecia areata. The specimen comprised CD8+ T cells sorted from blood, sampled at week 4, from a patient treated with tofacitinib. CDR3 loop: CASSFERGAGELFF. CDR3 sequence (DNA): TGTGCCAGCAGCTTTGAGCGGGGGGCCGGGGAGCTGTTTTTT.